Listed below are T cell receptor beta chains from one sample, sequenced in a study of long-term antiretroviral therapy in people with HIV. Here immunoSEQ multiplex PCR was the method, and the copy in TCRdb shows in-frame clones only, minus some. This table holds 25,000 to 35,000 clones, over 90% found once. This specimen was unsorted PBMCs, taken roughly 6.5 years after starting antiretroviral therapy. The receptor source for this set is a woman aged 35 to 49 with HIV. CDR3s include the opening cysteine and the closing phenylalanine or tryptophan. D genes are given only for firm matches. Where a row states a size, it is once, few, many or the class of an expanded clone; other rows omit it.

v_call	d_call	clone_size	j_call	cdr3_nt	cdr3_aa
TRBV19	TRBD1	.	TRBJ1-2	TGTGCCAGTAGTATAAAGGGGTCGACAGGGCTCAATGGCTACACCTTC	CASSIKGSTGLNGYTF
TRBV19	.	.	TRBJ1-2	TGTGCCAGTAGTATCCGAGCAGACTATGGCTACACCTTC	CASSIRADYGYTF
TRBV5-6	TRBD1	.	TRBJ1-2	TGTGCCAGCAGCCTTAGGACAGGGCGTAACTATGGCTACACCTTC	CASSLRTGRNYGYTF
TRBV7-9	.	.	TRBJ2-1	TGTGCCAGCAGCTTAGGGGGGCCCTACAATGAGCAGTTCTTC	CASSLGGPYNEQFF
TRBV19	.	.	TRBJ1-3	TGTGCCAGTAGTCCCCTCGTTCTTGGAAACACCATATATTTT	CASSPLVLGNTIYF
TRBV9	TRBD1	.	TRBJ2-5	TGTGCCAGCAGCGGCCGACAGGGGGCCCAACAAGAGACCCAGTACTTC	CASSGRQGAQQETQYF
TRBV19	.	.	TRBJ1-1	TGTGCCAGTAGTATCTTAAACAGCAACACTGAAGCTTTCTTT	CASSILNSNTEAFF
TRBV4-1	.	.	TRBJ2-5	TGCGCCAGCAGCCAAGTTTCCCAAGAGACCCAGTACTTC	CASSQVSQETQYF
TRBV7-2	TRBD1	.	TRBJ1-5	TGTGCCAGCAGCTTCGAAACAGGGGGCGGACAGCCCCAGCATTTT	CASSFETGGGQPQHF
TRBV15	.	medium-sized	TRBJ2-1	TGTGCCACCAGCAGTGATATTCCGGGGACGGAGGAGTTCTTC	CATSSDIPGTEEFF
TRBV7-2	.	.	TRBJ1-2	TGTGCCAGCAGCTTAGGACCGAGGGGCTACACCTTC	CASSLGPRGYTF
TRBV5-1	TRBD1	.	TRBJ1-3	TGCGCCAGCAGCTCTGACAGGGGGCTCTCTGGAAACACCATATATTTT	CASSSDRGLSGNTIYF
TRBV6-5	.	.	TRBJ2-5	TGTGCCAGCAGTTTGGGGGAGACCCAGTACTTC	CASSLGETQYF
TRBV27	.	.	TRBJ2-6	TGTGCCAGCAGTTTTAGGCCCGGACCTAGCTCTGGGGCCAACGTCCTGACTTTC	CASSFRPGPSSGANVLTF
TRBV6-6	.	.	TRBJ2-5	TGTGCCAGCAGTTACGCGGGGACTTCCCAAGAGACCCAGTACTTC	CASSYAGTSQETQYF
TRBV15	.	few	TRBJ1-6	TGTGCCACCAGCCTGGGAGGGCGGAATTCACCCCTCCACTTT	CATSLGGRNSPLHF
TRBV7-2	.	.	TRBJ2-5	TGTGCCAGCAGCCCCGGAGGAATAGTGGGAGAGACCCAGTACTTC	CASSPGGIVGETQYF
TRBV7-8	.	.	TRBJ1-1	TGTGCCAGCAGCAAAGGGGCCGGGGAAGGTGAAGCTTTCTTT	CASSKGAGEGEAFF